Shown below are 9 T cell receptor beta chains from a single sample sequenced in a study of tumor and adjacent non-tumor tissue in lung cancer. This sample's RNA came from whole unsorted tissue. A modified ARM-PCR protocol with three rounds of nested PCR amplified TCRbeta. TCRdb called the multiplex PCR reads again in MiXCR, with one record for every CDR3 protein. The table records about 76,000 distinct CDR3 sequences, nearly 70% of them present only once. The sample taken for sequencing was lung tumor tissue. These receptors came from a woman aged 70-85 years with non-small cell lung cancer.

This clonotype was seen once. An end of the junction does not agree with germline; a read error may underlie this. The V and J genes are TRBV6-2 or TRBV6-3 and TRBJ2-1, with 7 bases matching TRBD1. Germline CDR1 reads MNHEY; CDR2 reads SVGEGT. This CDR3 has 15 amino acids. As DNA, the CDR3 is TGTACCAGCTTCCCCGGGGACAGACCCTACAATGAGCAGTTCTTC. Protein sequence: CTSFPGDRPYNEQFF.

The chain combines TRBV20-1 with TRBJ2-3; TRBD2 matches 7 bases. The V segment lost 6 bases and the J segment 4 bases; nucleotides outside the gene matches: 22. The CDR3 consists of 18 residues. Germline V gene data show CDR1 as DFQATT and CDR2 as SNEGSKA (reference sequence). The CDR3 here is CSANVVDLLGGGADTQYF. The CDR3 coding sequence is TGCAGTGCCAATGTGGTCGACCTTTTGGGGGGAGGGGCAGATACGCAGTATTTT.

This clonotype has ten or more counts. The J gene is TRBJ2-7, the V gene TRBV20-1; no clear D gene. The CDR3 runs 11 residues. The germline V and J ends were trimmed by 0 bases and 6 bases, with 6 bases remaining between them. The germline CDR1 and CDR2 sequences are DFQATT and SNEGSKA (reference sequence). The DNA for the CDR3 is TGCAGTGCTAGAGATAACCCCGAGCAGTACTTC. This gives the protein CSARDNPEQYF.

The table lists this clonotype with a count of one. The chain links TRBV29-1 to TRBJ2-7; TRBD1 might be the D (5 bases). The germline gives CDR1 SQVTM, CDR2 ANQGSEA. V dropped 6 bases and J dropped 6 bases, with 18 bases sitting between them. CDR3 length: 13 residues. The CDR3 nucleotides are TGCAGCGTCAGAGACAAGGGGCTCGGCGAGCAGTACTTC. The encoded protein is CSVRDKGLGEQYF.

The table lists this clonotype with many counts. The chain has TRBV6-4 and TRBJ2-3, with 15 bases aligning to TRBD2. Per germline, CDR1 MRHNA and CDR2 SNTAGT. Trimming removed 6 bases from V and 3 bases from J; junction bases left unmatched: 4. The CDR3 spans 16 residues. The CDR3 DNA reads TGTGCCAGCAGGATGGGGACTAGCGGGAGGACAGATACGCAGTATTTT. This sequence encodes CASRMGTSGRTDTQYF.

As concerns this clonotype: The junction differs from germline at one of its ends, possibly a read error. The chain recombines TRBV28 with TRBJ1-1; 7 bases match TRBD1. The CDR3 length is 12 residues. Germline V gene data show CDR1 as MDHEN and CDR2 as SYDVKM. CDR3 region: CASSFPRTGVFF. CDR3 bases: TGTGCTAGCAGTTTCCCGCGGACAGGAGTTTTCTTT.

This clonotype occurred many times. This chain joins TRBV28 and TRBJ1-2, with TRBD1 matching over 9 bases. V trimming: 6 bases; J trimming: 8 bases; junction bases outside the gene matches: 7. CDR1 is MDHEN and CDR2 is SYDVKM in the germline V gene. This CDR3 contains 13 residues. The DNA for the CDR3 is TGTGCCAGCAGGAAACAGGGGGCCTCGGGCTACACCTTC. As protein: CASRKQGASGYTF.

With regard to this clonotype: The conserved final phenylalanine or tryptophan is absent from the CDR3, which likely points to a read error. CDR3 sequence: CVSSYSNTGGQFS. The CDR3 DNA reads TGTGTCAGCAGTTACTCGAACACCGGCGGGCAGTTCTCC. This sequence joins TRBV6-5 and TRBJ2-1; D call uncertain. Germline V gene sequence: CDR1 MNHEY, CDR2 SVGAGI. CDR3 length: 13 residues.

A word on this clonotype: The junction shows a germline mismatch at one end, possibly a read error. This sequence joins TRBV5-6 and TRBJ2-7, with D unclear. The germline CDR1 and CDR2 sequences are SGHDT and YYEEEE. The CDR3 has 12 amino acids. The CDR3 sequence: CACSISSYEQYF. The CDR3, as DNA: TGTGCCTGCAGCATCTCTTCCTACGAGCAGTACTTC. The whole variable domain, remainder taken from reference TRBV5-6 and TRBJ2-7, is DAGVTQSPTHLIKTRGQQVTLRCSPKSGHDTVSWYQQALGQGPQFIFQYYEEEERQRGNFPDRFSGHQFPNYSSELNVNALLLGDSALYLCACSISSYEQYFGPGTRLTVT.